Following are 29 T cell receptor beta chains from one sample sequenced in a study of T cells expressing NK-cell markers. From its re-call of the 5' RACE reads, TCRdb lists each CDR3 protein once, without DNA. This repertoire includes some 440,000 distinct CDR3 sequences. Sequencing used blood T cells: a sorted CD56 or NKG2C T cell subset, CD4+ or CD8+ T cells, or bulk PBMC T cells (not recorded which). These receptors came from a woman between 50 and 59 years old in good health.

The chain employs TRBV3-1 and TRBJ2-3; checking the TCRdb D call of TRBD2 is not possible without DNA. The CDR3 has 14 amino acids. The germline V gene encodes CDR1 LGHDT and CDR2 YNNKEL (reference sequence). The CDR3 spells CASRGDYRTDTQYF.

V usage is TRBV15 and J usage is TRBJ2-3; the TRBD1 assignment by TCRdb is unverifiable without DNA. CDR1 and CDR2 from the germline V gene are LNHNV and YYDKDF (reference sequence). This CDR3 contains 14 residues. CDR3 protein: CATSSGQNTDTQYF.

The rearrangement uses TRBV19 and TRBJ1-1; TCRdb's D gene call, TRBD1, goes unchecked for lack of DNA. CDR1 LNHDA and CDR2 SQIVND come from the germline V gene (reference sequence). The CDR3 contains 14 residues. This chain's CDR3 is CASTQVYMNTEAFF.

The rearrangement links TRBV7-9 to TRBJ1-5; TCRdb reports TRBD1, a call that lacks DNA to check it against. The germline CDR1 and CDR2 sequences are SEHNR and FQNEAQ (reference sequence). This CDR3 spans 17 amino acids. The chain's CDR3 is CASSFSRPGQGAQPQHF.

J is TRBJ2-2 and V is TRBV14; TCRdb's D call, TRBD1, is unchecked because there is no DNA. Germline CDR1 is SGHDN and CDR2 is FVKESK. The CDR3 contains 16 residues. This CDR3 reads CASSPLQGLVTGELFF.

Here the CDR3 reads CSVDGGQGINEQFF. This sequence joins TRBV29-1 and TRBJ2-1; with no DNA, the TCRdb D assignment of TRBD1 cannot be verified. This CDR3 has 14 residues. Germline CDR1 reads SQVTM; CDR2 reads ANQGSEA.

This chain joins TRBV6-5 and TRBJ1-1; TCRdb proposes TRBD1, but this gene call is untestable without DNA. CDR1 MNHEY and CDR2 SVGAGI come from the germline V gene. The CDR3 spans 15 residues. The CDR3 protein is CASRVTGERNTEAFF.

The chain employs TRBV5-1 and TRBJ2-7; TCRdb designates TRBD1, a call that cannot be tested without DNA. This CDR3 spans 15 amino acids. Germline CDR1 is SGHRS and CDR2 is YFSETQ. CDR3 loop: CASSFGQDQAYEQYF.

J is TRBJ2-7 and V is TRBV20-1; with no DNA, the TCRdb D assignment of TRBD1 cannot be verified. The CDR3 sequence is 12 residues long. CDR1 is DFQATT, CDR2 SNEGSKA, per germline (reference sequence). The CDR3 is CSARATGGEQYF.

The chain has TRBV9 and TRBJ1-2. CDR1 is SGDLS and CDR2 is YYNGEE in the germline V gene. The CDR3 is 13 amino acids. CDR3 sequence: CASSVGGIDGYTF. The full variable domain, rest sourced from reference TRBV9 and TRBJ1-2, is DSGVTQTPKHLITATGQRVTLRCSPRSGDLSVYWYQQSLDQGLQFLIQYYNGEERAKGNILERFSAQQFPDLHSELNLSSLELGDSALYFCASSVGGIDGYTFGSGTRLTVV.

This rearrangement joins TRBV20-1 to TRBJ2-7; TCRdb reports TRBD1, a call that lacks DNA to check it against. CDR3 length: 12 amino acids. CDR1 DFQATT and CDR2 SNEGSKA come from the germline V gene (reference sequence). The CDR3 is CSAPRRGVGTYF.

The chain couples TRBV12-3 or TRBV12-4 to TRBJ2-1. CDR3 length: 11 residues. CDR3 sequence reads: CASSLTELQFF.

The chain combines TRBV5-1 with TRBJ2-7; TCRdb gives TRBD1 as the D gene, but with no DNA this cannot be confirmed. Germline V gives CDR1 SGHRS, CDR2 YFSETQ. The CDR3 is 14 residues long. The CDR3 sequence is CASSPRDTSYEQYF.

The rearrangement joins TRBV7-9 to TRBJ2-7; TCRdb indicates TRBD1, and absent DNA this call remains unverified. The length of the CDR3 is 14 residues. Germline CDR1 SEHNR, CDR2 FQNEAQ (reference sequence). This chain's CDR3 is CASSRGQGGYEQYF.

This chain joins TRBV2 and TRBJ2-1. CDR3 length: 14 residues. CDR1 and CDR2 (germline): SNHLY, FYNNEI. The CDR3 sequence: CASTTDTGYNEQFF.

The chain couples TRBV20-1 to TRBJ2-1; TCRdb proposes TRBD2, but this gene call is untestable without DNA. The CDR3 is made up of 15 amino acids. CDR1 and CDR2 from the germline V gene are DFQATT and SNEGSKA (reference sequence). The CDR3 reads CSAPPFGRVGSEQFF.

The chain joins TRBV7-9 to TRBJ2-5; TCRdb names TRBD2, which stays unverified in the absence of DNA. Germline V gene sequence: CDR1 SEHNR, CDR2 FQNEAQ (reference sequence). The CDR3 is 17 amino acids. CDR3 region: CASSVRPGLAGQETQYF.

The chain carries TRBV5-1 and TRBJ2-1; as DNA is missing, the TRBD1 call by TCRdb cannot be tested. CDR3 length: 13 amino acids. Germline loops: CDR1 SGHRS, CDR2 YFSETQ. The CDR3 spells CASSSRGSNEQFF.

The CDR3 loop reads CASSQVPSKGENGYTF. The V call is TRBV4-1, the J call TRBJ1-2; TCRdb lists TRBD1, though no DNA is available to test this call. Germline CDR1 is MGHRA and CDR2 is YSYEKL. This CDR3 has 16 amino acids.

The rearrangement joins TRBV24-1 to TRBJ1-5. Germline CDR1 and CDR2: KGHDR and SFDVKD. CDR3 length equals 16 residues. CDR3 loop: CATSDSRWDSNQPQHF.

The chain combines TRBV5-1 with TRBJ1-4. The germline V gene has CDR1 SGHRS and CDR2 YFSETQ. The CDR3 consists of 16 residues. The CDR3: CASSPELRIANEKLFF. The full variable domain, in which reference TRBV5-1 and TRBJ1-4 provide the parts outside the CDR3, is KAGVTQTPRYLIKTRGQQVTLSCSPISGHRSVSWYQQTPGQGLQFLFEYFSETQRNKGNFPGRFSGRQFSNSRSEMNVSTLELGDSALYLCASSPELRIANEKLFFGSGTQLSVL.

The chain recombines TRBV4-1 with TRBJ2-3; TCRdb gives TRBD2 as the D gene, but with no DNA this cannot be confirmed. Looked up from germline, CDR1 is MGHRA and CDR2 is YSYEKL. CDR3 length: 14 residues. CDR3 sequence: CASSQFSGRDTQYF.

The rearrangement uses TRBV2 and TRBJ2-7; the D call from TCRdb, TRBD1, cannot be confirmed without DNA. Per the germline V gene, CDR1 is SNHLY and CDR2 is FYNNEI. CDR3 length: 13 amino acids. The CDR3 reads CASGRDRYYEQYF.

J is TRBJ2-7 and V is TRBV2. The CDR3 is 13 amino acids. Germline V gene data show CDR1 as SNHLY and CDR2 as FYNNEI. The CDR3 region is CASKRYLSYEQYF.

This chain joins TRBV12-3 or TRBV12-4 and TRBJ2-1; the D call from TCRdb, TRBD2, cannot be confirmed without DNA. The length of the CDR3 is 13 residues. The CDR3 protein is CASSFPGLNEQFF.

The chain recombines TRBV5-1 with TRBJ2-3; without DNA, the TCRdb call of TRBD1 cannot be checked. This CDR3 comprises 16 residues. CDR1 and CDR2 from the germline V gene are SGHRS and YFSETQ. CDR3: CASSLETGIITDTQYF.

CDR3 sequence: CASSFRRHREFF. V and J are TRBV7-9 and TRBJ2-1; lacking DNA, the TRBD1 call made by TCRdb goes unchecked. The length of the CDR3 is 12 residues. Germline values: CDR1 SEHNR, CDR2 FQNEAQ (reference sequence).

The V gene is TRBV6-5, the J gene TRBJ1-2; TCRdb outputs TRBD1, but without DNA this stays unchecked. This CDR3 is built from 14 residues. Germline-derived CDR1 and CDR2 are MNHEY and SVGAGI. This CDR3 is CASKIRGANYGYTF.

V and J are TRBV6-1 and TRBJ2-1; the D call of TRBD1 rests on TCRdb alone, since no DNA is present to check it. CDR3 length: 13 amino acids. Germline-derived CDR1 and CDR2 are MNHNS and SASEGT. CDR3 in amino acids: CASSGQIYNEQFF.